This TCR beta chain was retrieved from a study of blood T cells in healthy people across ages. Overall study findings and caveats: Versus aged donors, long-lived donors had higher diversity and more naive CD4+ cells.

Remarks on this clonotype: Its matching antigen is unknown.

Collection of approximately 9.3 milliliters of peripheral blood was performed for each donor. The use of a sample-barcoded 5' primer and a J-beta primer mix characterized a second PCR of roughly 6 to 11 cycles. Every single cDNA molecule received a tag from a template-switch adaptor with 12 random nucleotides. TCRdb recomputed calls from the 5' RACE reads with MiXCR, one row per CDR3 protein. The sample lists 1.5 million to 2 million distinct CDR3 sequences, 28% occurring once. Sequenced input: blood. The receptor's source is a woman aged 30 to 39 in good health.

Here the CDR3 DNA reads TGTGCCAGCAGTGAAGGACTAGCAGCCTACTACGAGCAGTACTTC. Residues: CASSEGLAAYYEQYF. The chain uses TRBV2 and TRBJ2-7, with 7 bases that match TRBD2. Germline trimming cut 1 base from V and 3 bases from J; bases unmatched to any gene: 6. CDR1 is SNHLY, CDR2 FYNNEI, per germline. This CDR3 region has 15 residues. The entire variable domain, with the rest obtained from reference TRBV2 and TRBJ2-7, is as follows: EPEVTQTPSHQVTQMGQEVILRCVPISNHLYFYWYRQILGQKVEFLVSFYNNEISEKSEIFDDQFSVERPDGSNFTLKIRSTKLEDSAMYFCASSEGLAAYYEQYFGPGTRLTVT.